This section outlines one T cell receptor beta chain sequence together with its context. Its antigen is still unknown. The junction differs from germline at one of its ends, possibly a read error. This sample stems from a study of T cell repertoires in cytomegalovirus infection. Whole-study context: The authors relied on CMV epitopes, both recently identified HLA-C-restricted and well-studied HLA-B-restricted.

Germline V lookup: CDR1 MNHEY, CDR2 SMNVEV (reference sequence). CDR3 length: 15 amino acids. TCRdb ran MiXCR on the reads and lists one entry per CDR3 protein. Found here are 450,000 to 550,000 distinct CDR3 sequences, about 42% of them singletons; the top ten hold 35% to 50%. The chain carries TRBV27 and TRBJ2-1, with D perhaps matching TRBD2 (6 bases). The clonotype comes from a human donor in good health (CMV status not recorded). Some clones in this sample may be carry-over from other donors' samples. Here the sequenced sample was cultured PBMCs, taken from culture after CMV antigen stimulation. The chain's CDR3 is CASNLGTRSYNEQFF. The CDR3 nucleotides read TGTGCCAGCAATTTAGGGACTCGGTCCTACAATGAGCAGTTCTTC.